The sequence of this T cell receptor beta chain was determined in a study of early T cells in non-severe SARS-CoV-2 infection. Germline CDR1 and CDR2: SEHNR and FQNEAQ (reference sequence). The V segment lost 1 base and the J segment 5 bases; nucleotides outside the gene matches: 5. The CDR3 runs to 14 residues. Using its own MiXCR run on the 5' RACE reads, TCRdb lists one record per CDR3 protein. Among over 95,000 distinct CDR3 sequences listed, approximately 17% were seen once. This clonotype showed up just a few times. The sample was whole blood. The TCR was taken from an adult who was a healthcare worker with PCR-confirmed SARS-CoV-2 infection or an uninfected control (not recorded which). This sequence joins TRBV7-9 and TRBJ2-7, with 7 nucleotides matching TRBD1. CDR3 sequence reads: CASSLGQGTNEQYF. For the CDR3, the DNA is TGTGCCAGCAGCTTAGGACAGGGCACGAACGAGCAGTACTTC.